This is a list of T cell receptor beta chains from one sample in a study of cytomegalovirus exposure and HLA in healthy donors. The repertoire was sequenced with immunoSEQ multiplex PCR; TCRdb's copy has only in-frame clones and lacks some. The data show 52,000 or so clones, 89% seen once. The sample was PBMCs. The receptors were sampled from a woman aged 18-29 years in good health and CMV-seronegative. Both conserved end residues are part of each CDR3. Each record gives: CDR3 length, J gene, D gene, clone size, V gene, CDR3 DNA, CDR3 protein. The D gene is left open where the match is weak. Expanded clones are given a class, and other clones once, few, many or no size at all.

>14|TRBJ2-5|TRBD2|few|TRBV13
TGTGCCAGCAGTCTAGCGGGGGGTGGAGAGACCCAGTACTTC
CASSLAGGGETQYF
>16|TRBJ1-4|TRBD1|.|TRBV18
TGTGCCAGCTCCCCAGGACAGGGGAGACCTAATGAAAAACTGTTTTTT
CASSPGQGRPNEKLFF
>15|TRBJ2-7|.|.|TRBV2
TGTGCCAGCAGCGCCCGGGGGGGCAGGGGGTACGAGCAGTACTTC
CASSARGGRGYEQYF
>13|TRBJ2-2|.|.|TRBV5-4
TGTGCCAGCAGCTTGGACAGGAACGGGGAGCTGTTTTTT
CASSLDRNGELFF
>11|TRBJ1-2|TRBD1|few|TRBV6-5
TGTGCCAGCAGTACAGGGGCTGGCTACACCTTC
CASSTGAGYTF
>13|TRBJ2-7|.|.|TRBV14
TGTGCCAGCAGCCAAGCCCTCGGGGGCGAGCAGTACTTC
CASSQALGGEQYF
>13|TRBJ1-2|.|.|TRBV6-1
TGTGCCAGCAGTGAAGCGGCAGACTATGGCTACACCTTC
CASSEAADYGYTF
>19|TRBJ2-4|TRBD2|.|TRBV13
TGTGCCAGCAGCTATCGGACTAGCGGGAGGGATCGAACCAAAAACATTCAGTACTTC
CASSYRTSGRDRTKNIQYF
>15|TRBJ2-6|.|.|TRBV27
TGTGCCAGTAGGACAGTAGGGTCTGGGGCCAACGTCCTGACTTTC
CASRTVGSGANVLTF
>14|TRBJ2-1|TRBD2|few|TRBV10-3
TGTGCCACCTGGACGGGACTAGCGGGCCTTGAGCAGTTCTTC
CATWTGLAGLEQFF
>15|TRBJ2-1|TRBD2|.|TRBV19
TGTGCCAGTAGCCCCGAAAGCGGGAGTGGGAATGAGCAGTTCTTC
CASSPESGSGNEQFF
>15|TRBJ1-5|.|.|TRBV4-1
TGCGCCAGCACCAACACCCGTATGAGCAATCAGCCCCAGCATTTT
CASTNTRMSNQPQHF
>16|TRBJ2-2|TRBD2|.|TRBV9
TGTGCCAGCAGCGGATCTAGCGGGAGGGCCTTCGGGGAGCTGTTTTTT
CASSGSSGRAFGELFF
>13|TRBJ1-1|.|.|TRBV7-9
TGTGCCAGCAGCTTAAACTGGAACACTGAAGCTTTCTTT
CASSLNWNTEAFF
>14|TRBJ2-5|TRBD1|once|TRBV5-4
TGTGCCAGCAGCAGGACAGGGGTTGGGGAGACCCAGTACTTC
CASSRTGVGETQYF
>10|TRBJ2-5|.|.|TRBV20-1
TGCAGTGCCCTTAAAGAGACCCAGTACTTC
CSALKETQYF
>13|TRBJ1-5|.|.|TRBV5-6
TGTGCCAGCAGCGCGGCTGGAGGAGGGCCCCAGCATTTT
CASSAAGGGPQHF
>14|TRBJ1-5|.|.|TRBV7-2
TGTGCCAGCAGCTTTTTCCAGATCGATCAGCCCCAGCATTTT
CASSFFQIDQPQHF
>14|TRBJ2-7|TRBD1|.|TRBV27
TGTGCCAGCAGCCCTGGGACAGAGTTCTACGAGCAGTACTTC
CASSPGTEFYEQYF
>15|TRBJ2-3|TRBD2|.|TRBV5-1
TGCGCCAGCAGCACCGGACTAGCGGGGACAGATACGCAGTATTTT
CASSTGLAGTDTQYF
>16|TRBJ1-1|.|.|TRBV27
TGTGCCAGCAGTTTATCGTCTGGCGGCGGCCACACTGAAGCTTTCTTT
CASSLSSGGGHTEAFF
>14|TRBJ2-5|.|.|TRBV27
TGTGCCAGCAGTTCAAGAGTCCGACAAGAGACCCAGTACTTC
CASSSRVRQETQYF
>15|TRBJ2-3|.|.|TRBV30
TGTGCCTGGAGTCCGTTGGGGGCTAGCACAGATACGCAGTATTTT
CAWSPLGASTDTQYF
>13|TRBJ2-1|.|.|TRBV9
TGTGCCAGCAGCGTAGTAAGCGGCAATGAGCAGTTCTTC
CASSVVSGNEQFF
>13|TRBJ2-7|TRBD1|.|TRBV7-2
TGTGCCAGCAGCTTGACAGGGGCCTACGAGCAGTACTTC
CASSLTGAYEQYF
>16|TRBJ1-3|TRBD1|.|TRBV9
TGTGCCAGCAGCTTTACCTCAGGGGGTTCTGGAAACACCATATATTTT
CASSFTSGGSGNTIYF
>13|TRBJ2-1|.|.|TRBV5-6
TGTGCCAGCAGCTTGGGACTAAACAATGAGCAGTTCTTC
CASSLGLNNEQFF
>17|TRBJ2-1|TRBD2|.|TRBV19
TGTGCCAGTAGTGTGTCTAGCGGGGGGGCCCCCTACAATGAGCAGTTCTTC
CASSVSSGGAPYNEQFF
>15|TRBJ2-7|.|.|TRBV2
TGTGCCAGCAGTGAGGGGCAGGGCCCCTCCTACGAGCAGTACTTC
CASSEGQGPSYEQYF
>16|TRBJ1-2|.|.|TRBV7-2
TGTGCCAGCAGAACCCGAAGACTTGTCCCTAACTATGGCTACACCTTC
CASRTRRLVPNYGYTF
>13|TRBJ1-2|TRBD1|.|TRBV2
TGTGCCACCCGACAGGGCGCTAACTATGGCTACACCTTC
CATRQGANYGYTF
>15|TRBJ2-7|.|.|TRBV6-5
TGTGCCAGCAGTTTCCGGGTCGGAGGGATTTACGAGCAGTACTTC
CASSFRVGGIYEQYF
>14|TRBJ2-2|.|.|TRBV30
TGTGCCTGGGCGGACAGCGCGAACACCGGGGAGCTGTTTTTT
CAWADSANTGELFF